This T cell receptor (beta chain) stems from a study of shared clonotypes between healthy human individuals. Overall study findings and caveats: Clonotypes not shared had lower generation probabilities than those common to all four donors. How much donors shared clonotypes was expected to be affected by sequencing depth.

The J segment lost 7 bases and the V segment lost 0 bases, leaving 12 bases of the junction unmatched. This CDR3 has 16 residues. The germline V gene has CDR1 SGDLS and CDR2 YYNGEE. In regard to this clone: Its antigen is not identified.

Caucasian adults residing in Nashville, Tennessee made up all the donors. Profiling relied on immunoSEQ multiplex PCR, and the TCRdb table lists in-frame clones only, not all of them. The sample lists 2 million to 2.5 million clones, roughly 90% occurring once. This clonotype was obtained from a man younger than 35 in good health. Some clones in this sample may be carry-over from other donors' samples. The sequenced sample was naive CD4+ T cells from PBMCs. This sample's subset: CD45RA+ positively selected. The chain joins TRBV9 to TRBJ2-7, with 8 bases identical to TRBD1. CDR3 in amino acids: CASSVGPRQGNREQYF. In nucleotides, the CDR3 is TGTGCCAGCAGCGTAGGCCCTCGACAGGGGAATAGAGAGCAGTACTTC. The full variable domain, with the rest looked up from reference TRBV9 and TRBJ2-7, is DSGVTQTPKHLITATGQRVTLRCSPRSGDLSVYWYQQSLDQGLQFLIQYYNGEERAKGNILERFSAQQFPDLHSELNLSSLELGDSALYFCASSVGPRQGNREQYFGPGTRLTVT.